This TCR beta chain derives from a study of Tregs in tolerant kidney transplant recipients (dated by TCRdb to 2018 to 2020). For the wider study: Related donors were used in the transplants with nonmyeloablative bone marrow transplantation, and mixed chimerism was transient in the human trials. Before combined kidney and bone marrow transplantation, this study identified donor-specific regulatory T cells using TCRbeta sequencing and then followed those same cells after transplant. General findings and caveats noted by the study authors: The most biologically relevant and donor-specific TCRbeta repertoire appeared to be identified by expanding Tregs with activated donor B cells. Donor-specific Treg expansion was found to exceed global Treg expansion in tolerant patients, suggesting antigen-driven rather than nonspecific expansion. For some patients the PCR primers changed over time, which made it impossible to compare the samples from those patients at the nucleotide level. Because the study included only a small number of patients, the results must be confirmed in larger populations and under other immunosuppression protocols. Biological reproducibility was not directly assessed, although technical replication error appeared to be minimal.

The time point label of this sample denotes: blood sample drawn before combined kidney and bone marrow transplant. Thawed PBMCs were FACS-sorted into unstimulated Tregs (CD4+CD25+CD127-), CD4+ non-Tregs (CD4+CD25-), CD4 cells and CD8 cells. Patients were 4 combined kidney and bone marrow transplant recipients from the ITN036ST trial, and only these trial subjects had samples available. Healthy control blood was processed to PBMCs with a Ficoll density gradient and then cryopreserved, whereas patient PBMCs were collected both before and after transplant. This clone was detected a few times. Its antigen is not yet known. The input lacks base qualities; no much larger clone sits a single base away. Genomic DNA was extracted from sorted cells with the QIAGEN DNeasy Blood and Tissue Kit for TCRbeta CDR3 sequencing. High-throughput TCRbeta CDR3 sequencing, which included PCR amplification with bias correction and internal controls, was done commercially through immunoSEQ. Turning to the authors' computational methods: A unique productive TCRbeta sequence was defined by the CDR3 nucleotide sequence when primers matched, and otherwise by the CDR3 amino acid sequence together with the Vbeta and Jbeta genes. As a correction for sorting error, sequences shared between sorted populations at a frequency ratio of 2:1 or less were discarded, and the remaining shared sequences were assigned to the higher population. Sequences were defined as donor-reactive when expanded at least 5-fold in CFSE-low cells versus unstimulated cells and present at a frequency of at least 0.01% in CFSE-low cells. Jensen-Shannon divergence, calculated on the top 100 TCRbeta sequences ranked by frequency, was used to quantify repertoire divergence. For samples with multiple sequencing runs, sorting error was corrected separately for each run before the runs were pooled. Imported from immuneACCESS, the table was reduced by TCRdb to in-frame sequences with V and J called. These copies leave out some clones; in studies compared against another copy, an unresolved V gene accounts for under half, and the cause of the remainder is not known. The DNA gave D and trimming, while V, J and clone size come from that table. Across this sample there are around 98,000 clones, with approximately 94% seen only once. Clones ranked in the top ten supply 0.46% of the sample.

CDR1 and CDR2 are read off the germline V gene (reference sequence) as LNHDA and SQIVND. Inclusive of the bounding cysteine and phenylalanine, the CDR3 is 13 residues long. Only the CDR3 DNA stays, 39 bases, in frame from base 1. Trimming takes 7 bases off V and 10 bases off J; junction bases not matched to a gene: 8. The TCR comes from a human donor who received a combined kidney and bone marrow transplant. The sequenced sample was CD4+ T cells from blood, obtained before the transplant. The rearranged chain carries TRBV19 and TRBJ1-5; the junction holds 9 bases that match TRBD1. The CDR3 protein sequence reads: CASTRDRAQPQHF. The DNA reads TGTGCCAGTACCCGGGACAGGGCCCAACCCCAGCATTTT.